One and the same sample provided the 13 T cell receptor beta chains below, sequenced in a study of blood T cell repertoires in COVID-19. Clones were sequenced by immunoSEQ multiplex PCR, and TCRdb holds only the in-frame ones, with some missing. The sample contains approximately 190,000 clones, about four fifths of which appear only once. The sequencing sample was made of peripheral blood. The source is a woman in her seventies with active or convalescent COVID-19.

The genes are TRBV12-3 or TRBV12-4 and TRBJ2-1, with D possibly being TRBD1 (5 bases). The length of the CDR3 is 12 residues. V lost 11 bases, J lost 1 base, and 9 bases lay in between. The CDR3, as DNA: TGTGCCGCCGCAGGGTCCTACAATGAGCAGTTCTTC. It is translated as CAAAGSYNEQFF.

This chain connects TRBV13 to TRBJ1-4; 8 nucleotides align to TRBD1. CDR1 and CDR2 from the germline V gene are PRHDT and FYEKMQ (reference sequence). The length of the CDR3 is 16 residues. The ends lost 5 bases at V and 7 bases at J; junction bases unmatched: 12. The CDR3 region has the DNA TGTGCCAGCAGCCCAGGGGATGGACAGGGCGGTGAAAAACTGTTTTTT. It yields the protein CASSPGDGQGGEKLFF.

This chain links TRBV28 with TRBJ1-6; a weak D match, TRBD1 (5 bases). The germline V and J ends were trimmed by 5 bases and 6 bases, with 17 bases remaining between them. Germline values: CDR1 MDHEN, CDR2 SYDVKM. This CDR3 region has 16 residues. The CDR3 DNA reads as TGTGCCAGCAGTGAAGCCCGGGGGGGGGTTAATTCACCCCTCCACTTT. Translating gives CASSEARGGVNSPLHF. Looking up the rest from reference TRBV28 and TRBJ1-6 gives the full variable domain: DVKVTQSSRYLVKRTGEKVFLECVQDMDHENMFWYRQDPGLGLRLIYFSYDVKMKEKGDIPEGYSVSREKKERFSLILESASTNQTSMYLCASSEARGGVNSPLHFGNGTRLTVT.

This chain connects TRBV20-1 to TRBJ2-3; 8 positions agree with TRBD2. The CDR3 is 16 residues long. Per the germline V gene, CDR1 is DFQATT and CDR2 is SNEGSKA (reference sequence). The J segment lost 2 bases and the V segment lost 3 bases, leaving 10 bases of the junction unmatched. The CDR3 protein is CSASDGGRLDTDTQYF. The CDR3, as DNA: TGCAGTGCTAGTGACGGCGGGAGGTTAGACACAGATACGCAGTATTTT.

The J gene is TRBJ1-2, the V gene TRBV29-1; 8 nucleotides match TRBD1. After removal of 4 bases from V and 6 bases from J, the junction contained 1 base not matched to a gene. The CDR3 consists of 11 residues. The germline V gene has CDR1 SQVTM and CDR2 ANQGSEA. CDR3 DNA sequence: TGCAGCGTTGGGACAGGGCATGGCTACACCTTC. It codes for CSVGTGHGYTF.

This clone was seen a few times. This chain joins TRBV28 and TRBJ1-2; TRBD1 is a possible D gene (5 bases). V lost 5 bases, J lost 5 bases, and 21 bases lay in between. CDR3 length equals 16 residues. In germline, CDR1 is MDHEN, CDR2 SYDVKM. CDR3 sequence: CASSARGKELGYGYTF. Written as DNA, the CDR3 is TGTGCCAGCAGTGCCCGGGGGAAGGAGTTGGGGTATGGCTACACCTTC.

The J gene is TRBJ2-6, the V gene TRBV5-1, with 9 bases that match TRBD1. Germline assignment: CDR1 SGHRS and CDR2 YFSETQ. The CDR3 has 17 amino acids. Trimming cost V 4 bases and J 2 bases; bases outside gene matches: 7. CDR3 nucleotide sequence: TGCGCCAGCAGCCCAAGGGACAGGGTAACTGGGGCCAACGTCCTGACTTTC. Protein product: CASSPRDRVTGANVLTF.

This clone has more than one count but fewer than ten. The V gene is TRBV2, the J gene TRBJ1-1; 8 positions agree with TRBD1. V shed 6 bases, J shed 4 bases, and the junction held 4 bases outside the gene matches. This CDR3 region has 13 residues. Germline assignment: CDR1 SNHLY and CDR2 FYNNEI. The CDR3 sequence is CASRFGQGTEAFF. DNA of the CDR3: TGTGCCAGCAGGTTCGGACAGGGCACTGAAGCTTTCTTT.

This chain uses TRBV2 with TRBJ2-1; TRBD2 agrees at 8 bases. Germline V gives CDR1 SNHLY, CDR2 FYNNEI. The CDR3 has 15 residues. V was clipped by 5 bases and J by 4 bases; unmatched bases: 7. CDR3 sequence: CASSPHSGSYNEQFF. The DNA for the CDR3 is TGTGCCAGCAGTCCCCACAGCGGGAGTTACAATGAGCAGTTCTTC. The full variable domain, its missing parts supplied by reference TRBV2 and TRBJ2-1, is EPEVTQTPSHQVTQMGQEVILRCVPISNHLYFYWYRQILGQKVEFLVSFYNNEISEKSEIFDDQFSVERPDGSNFTLKIRSTKLEDSAMYFCASSPHSGSYNEQFFGPGTRLTVL.

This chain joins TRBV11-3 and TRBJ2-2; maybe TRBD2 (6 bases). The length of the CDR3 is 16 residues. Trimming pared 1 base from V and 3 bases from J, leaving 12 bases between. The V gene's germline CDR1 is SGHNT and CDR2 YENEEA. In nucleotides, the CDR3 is TGTGCCAGCAGCTTAGTTTTCGGGAGTCACACCGGGGAGCTGTTTTTT. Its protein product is CASSLVFGSHTGELFF. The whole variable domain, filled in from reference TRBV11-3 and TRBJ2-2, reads EAGVVQSPRYKIIEKKQPVAFWCNPISGHNTLYWYLQNLGQGPELLIRYENEEAVDDSQLPKDRFSAERLKGVDSTLKIQPAELGDSAVYLCASSLVFGSHTGELFFGEGSRLTVL.

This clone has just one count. The CDR3 bases are TGCGCCAGCAGCTTGGTGTCGTCCGGCGGGGAGCTGTTTTTT. It codes for CASSLVSSGGELFF. The chain couples TRBV5-1 to TRBJ2-2; no reliable D call. The length of the CDR3 is 14 residues. The germline V gene encodes CDR1 SGHRS and CDR2 YFSETQ. The V gene lost 0 bases and the J gene lost 7 bases, with 10 bases spanning the gap.

The CDR3 spells CATSDLWGRASTDTQYF. CDR3 coding DNA: TGTGCCACCAGTGATTTGTGGGGCAGGGCTAGCACAGATACGCAGTATTTT. The chain is built from TRBV24-1 and TRBJ2-3; a possible D gene is TRBD1 (5 bases). V lost 0 bases and J 0 bases, leaving 12 bases between the germline ends. CDR1 is KGHDR, CDR2 SFDVKD, per germline. The length of the CDR3 is 17 residues.

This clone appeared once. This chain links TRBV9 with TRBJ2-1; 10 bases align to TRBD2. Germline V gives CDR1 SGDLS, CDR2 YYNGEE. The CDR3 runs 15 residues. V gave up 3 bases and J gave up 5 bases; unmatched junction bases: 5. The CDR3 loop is CASSASGRAHNEQFF. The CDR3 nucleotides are TGTGCCAGCAGCGCAAGCGGGAGGGCCCACAATGAGCAGTTCTTC.